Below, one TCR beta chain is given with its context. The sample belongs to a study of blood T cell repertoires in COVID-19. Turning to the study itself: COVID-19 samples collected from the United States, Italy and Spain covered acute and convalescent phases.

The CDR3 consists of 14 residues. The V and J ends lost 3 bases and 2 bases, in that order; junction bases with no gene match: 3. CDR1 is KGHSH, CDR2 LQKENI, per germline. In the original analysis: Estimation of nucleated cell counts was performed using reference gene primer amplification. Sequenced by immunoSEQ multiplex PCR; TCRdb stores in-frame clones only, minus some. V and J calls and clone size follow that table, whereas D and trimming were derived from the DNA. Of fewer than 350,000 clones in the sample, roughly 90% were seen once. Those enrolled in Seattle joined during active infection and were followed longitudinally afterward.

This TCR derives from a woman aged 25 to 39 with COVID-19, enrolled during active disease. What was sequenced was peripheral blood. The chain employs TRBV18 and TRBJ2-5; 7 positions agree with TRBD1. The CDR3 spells CASSPGTDQETQYF. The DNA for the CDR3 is TGTGCCAGCTCACCGGGGACAGATCAAGAGACCCAGTACTTC.